Shown below are 9 T cell receptor beta chains from a single sample sequenced in a study of regulatory T cells in long-lasting Graves disease. Researchers made TCR beta libraries by using iRepertoire HTBI primers and running Arm-PCR on CDR3 regions. From the multiplex PCR reads, TCRdb called clonotypes with MiXCR, one entry per CDR3 protein. Of some 340,000 distinct CDR3 sequences listed, 20% to 25% are singletons. This sample's time point: persistent/refractory GD, antithyroid drugs over 5 years with positive TRAb. After RNA was extracted from PBMCs, the TCR library was made from it. Here the sequenced sample was peripheral blood mononuclear cells (PBMCs), taken when the disease was refractory, from a patient treated with antithyroid drugs. All receptors derive from a woman aged 35 to 49 with Graves disease.

This clonotype came up many times. The chain has TRBV28 and TRBJ1-6; D is unclear. The V and J ends lost 1 base and 4 bases respectively, with 11 bases between them. CDR1 is MDHEN, CDR2 SYDVKM, per germline. CDR3 length: 16 residues. CDR3 nucleotides: TGTGCCAGCAGTTTATTCGATGACCCTTATAATTCACCCCTCCACTTT. It translates to CASSLFDDPYNSPLHF.

This clonotype was seen many times. This CDR3 is CASSLMRGAGANVLTF. The DNA of the CDR3 is TGTGCCAGCAGCCTTATGCGGGGAGCTGGGGCCAACGTCCTGACTTTC. The chain has TRBV28 and TRBJ2-6; TRBD2 might be the D (6 bases). V was pared by 6 bases and J by 2 bases, with 14 bases between. Germline lookup yields CDR1 MDHEN and CDR2 SYDVKM. This CDR3 is built from 16 residues.

This clonotype was seen only a few times. The chain employs TRBV5-5 and TRBJ1-5, with D uncertain. The CDR3 spans 14 residues. Germline CDR1 is SGHKS and CDR2 is YYEKEE (reference sequence). V lost 0 bases and J 5 bases, leaving 9 bases between the germline ends. CDR3 region: CASSLGPSDQPQHF. DNA of the CDR3: TGTGCCAGCAGCTTGGGGCCGTCGGATCAGCCCCAGCATTTT. The full variable domain, completed using reference TRBV5-5 and TRBJ1-5, is DAGVTQSPTHLIKTRGQQVTLRCSPISGHKSVSWYQQVLGQGPQFIFQYYEKEERGRGNFPDRFSARQFPNYSSELNVNALLLGDSALYLCASSLGPSDQPQHFGDGTRLSIL.

The V call is TRBV6-1, the J call TRBJ1-1; D unclear. The CDR3 sequence is 14 residues long. The germline V and J ends were trimmed by 6 bases and 5 bases, with 16 bases remaining between them. Germline CDR1 is MNHNS and CDR2 is SASEGT. CDR3 sequence (DNA): TGTGCCAGCAGCCCACGGAACCTGGGGACTGAAGCTTTCTTT. Protein product: CASSPRNLGTEAFF.

In its sample, this clonotype was seen many times. The genes are TRBV2 and TRBJ1-5; 9 nucleotides line up with TRBD1. CDR1 is SNHLY, CDR2 FYNNEI, per germline. V was clipped by 4 bases and J by 2 bases; unmatched bases: 9. The CDR3 runs 17 residues. The CDR3 protein is CASSGSTGGGRNQPQHF. The CDR3 nucleotides read TGTGCCAGCAGTGGATCCACAGGGGGCGGACGCAATCAGCCCCAGCATTTT.

The table lists this clonotype with many counts. The rearrangement links TRBV6-1 to TRBJ1-2; 9 positions agree with TRBD1. V dropped 10 bases and J dropped 4; count of bases not matched to a gene: 10. This CDR3 comprises 14 residues. Germline V gene lookup returns CDR1 MNHNS and CDR2 SASEGT. The DNA for the CDR3 is TGTGCCACCTCCACACTGGGACAGGGCTATGGCTACACCTTC. It translates to CATSTLGQGYGYTF.

This clonotype showed up many times. V gene TRBV20-1 combines with J gene TRBJ2-1, with D tentatively TRBD2 (6 bases). CDR1 DFQATT and CDR2 SNEGSKA come from the germline V gene (reference sequence). Trimming cost V 4 bases and J 1 base, with 14 bases left between them. This CDR3 has 15 residues. The DNA for the CDR3 is TGCAGTGCTATAGTAGCGACTAGGTCCTACAATGAGCAGTTCTTC. It is translated as CSAIVATRSYNEQFF.

Of note for this clonotype: A much bigger clone sits one base away, suggesting this may be a read error. CDR3 loop: CSAPGPLLYEQYF. The CDR3 DNA reads as TGCAGTGCACCGGGACCCCTTCTCTACGAGCAGTACTTC. The J gene is TRBJ2-7, the V gene TRBV20-1, with D possibly called TRBD1 or TRBD2 (5 bases each). The V gene's germline CDR1 is DFQATT and CDR2 SNEGSKA (reference sequence). The CDR3 runs 13 residues. Trimming cost V 6 bases and J 3 bases, with 15 bases left between them.

This clonotype was seen many times. This chain uses TRBV10-3 with TRBJ2-7; D remains ambiguous. The CDR3 extends over 15 amino acids. Germline CDR1 and CDR2: ENHRY and SYGVKD. Deletions cut 6 bases from V and 2 bases from J, with 17 bases between. The CDR3 DNA is TGTGCCATCAGCTCACAGAGAGCTATTACCTACGAGCAGTACTTC. Translated: CAISSQRAITYEQYF.